The sample holds many counts of the clone carrying this T cell receptor beta chain. The antigen is not known. Using RNA transcripts as the source, TCR beta CDR3 regions were amplified. Carried out on the TCR CDR3, a first-round RT-PCR used the HTBI primer set. MiXCR was run by TCRdb on the multiplex PCR reads, yielding one entry per CDR3 protein. This sample has 400,000 to 550,000 distinct CDR3 sequences, with roughly a quarter found just once. This sample stems from a study of T cells in Graves' hyperthyroidism and ophthalmopathy. Regarding the study as a whole: Most expanded thyroid clonotypes above 0.001 recurred in blood.

CDR1 is SGHAT and CDR2 is FQNNGV in the germline V gene. The CDR3 covers 16 residues. Trimming left V 3 bases short and J 1 base short, with 12 bases between. J is TRBJ2-2 and V is TRBV11-2; D perhaps matches TRBD2 (5 bases). The source is a woman aged 25 to 39 with Graves' ophthalmopathy. Material: blood. In DNA, the CDR3 is TGTGCCAGCAGCTTCGGACCCGGGATGAACACCGGGGAGCTGTTTTTT. It is translated as CASSFGPGMNTGELFF. Full variable domain (rest looked up from reference TRBV11-2 and TRBJ2-2): EAGVAQSPRYKIIEKRQSVAFWCNPISGHATLYWYQQILGQGPKLLIQFQNNGVVDDSQLPKDRFSAERLKGVDSTLKIQPAKLEDSAVYLCASSFGPGMNTGELFFGEGSRLTVL.